This T cell receptor beta chain comes out of a study of OX40 agonist ivuxolimab in advanced cancers. Trimming removed 4 bases from V and 0 bases from J, with 10 bases in between. The CDR3 runs to 14 residues. The V gene's germline CDR1 is MDHEN and CDR2 SYDVKM. This clone was recorded once. Its antigen remains unknown. Profiled with immunoSEQ multiplex PCR; TCRdb holds only in-frame clones, not every one. Among over 60,000 clones, approximately 80% were seen once, and the ten largest hold roughly 6.8%. Study results and limitations: In CD8+ T cells, expanded clones were on average more numerous than in CD4+.

The rearrangement joins TRBV28 to TRBJ2-7; TRBD2 might be the D (6 bases). The receptor comes from an adult with an advanced solid tumor such as melanoma, head and neck, liver or kidney cancer. The source was CD4+ or CD8+ T cells sorted from blood, collected in a trial of the OX40 agonist ivuxolimab. This CDR3 reads CASSSGRGSYEQYF. Here the CDR3 DNA reads TGTGCCAGCAGTTCCGGGCGGGGCTCCTACGAGCAGTACTTC.